What follows are 26 T cell receptor beta chains derived from one specimen sequenced in a study of PD-1 blockade in classical Hodgkin lymphoma. Profiling relied on immunoSEQ multiplex PCR, and the TCRdb table lists in-frame clones only, not all of them. This sample has over 15,000 clones, with 76% found just once. Time point noted: cycle 4 day 1 (C4D1), after more than five weeks of nivolumab. All the patients suffered relapse after autologous stem cell transplantation, and brentuximab vedotin exposure differed. Sequencing used peripheral blood mononuclear cells (PBMCs), obtained before the fourth cycle of nivolumab. The source is a human donor with classical Hodgkin lymphoma.

This chain links TRBV11-2 with TRBJ2-7; D might be TRBD2 (6 bases). Germline lookup yields CDR1 SGHAT and CDR2 FQNNGV. The CDR3 runs to 14 residues. Trimming took off 6 bases at V and 1 base at J, with 13 bases between the two ends. The CDR3, as DNA: TGTGCCAGCAGGGAGGGAGGAGGATCCTACGAGCAGTACTTC. It encodes CASREGGGSYEQYF.

This chain links TRBV30 with TRBJ2-7; the D gene is possibly TRBD1 (6 bases). Trimming stripped 0 bases from V and 6 bases from J, with 18 bases between. CDR1 GTSNPN and CDR2 SVGIG come from the germline V gene (reference sequence). The CDR3 is 15 residues long. The CDR3 loop is CAWSVLGALNAEQYF. The CDR3, as DNA: TGTGCCTGGAGTGTTTTGGGGGCGCTCAATGCCGAGCAGTACTTC.

This clone was counted a few times. V is TRBV30 and J is TRBJ1-1, with D tentatively TRBD1 (5 bases). CDR3 length: 13 residues. Germline loops: CDR1 GTSNPN, CDR2 SVGIG (reference sequence). The germline V and J ends were trimmed by 3 bases and 1 base, with 9 bases remaining between them. CDR3 residues: CAWRLTGNTEAFF. CDR3 DNA: TGTGCCTGGAGACTTACAGGGAACACTGAAGCTTTCTTT.

The genes are TRBV18 and TRBJ1-3; D is ambiguous. Germline V lookup: CDR1 KGHSH, CDR2 LQKENI. The CDR3 is made up of 16 amino acids. Trimming took off 8 bases at V and 3 bases at J, with 20 bases between the two ends. In nucleotides, the CDR3 is TGTGCCAGCGGAAACCTGGACGGAGTGGGTGGAAACACCATATATTTT. Translated, it gives CASGNLDGVGGNTIYF.

J is TRBJ2-7 and V is TRBV27, with D unclear. With 3 bases removed from V and 2 bases from J, the gap between germline ends came to 8 bases. This CDR3 spans 13 amino acids. Germline assignment: CDR1 MNHEY and CDR2 SMNVEV (reference sequence). The CDR3 reads CASSFGLAYEQYF. The CDR3 DNA sequence: TGTGCCAGCAGTTTCGGGTTGGCCTACGAGCAGTACTTC.

This clone has a handful of counts. The chain couples TRBV10-3 to TRBJ1-1, with D maybe TRBD1 (6 bases). Germline V gives CDR1 ENHRY, CDR2 SYGVKD. V was shortened by 2 bases and J by 6 bases, with 13 bases between the two germline ends. CDR3 length: 14 amino acids. The CDR3 DNA reads TGTGCCATCAGTGAGACTGCAGGGGACCCTGAAGCTTTCTTT. It is translated as CAISETAGDPEAFF.

In DNA, the CDR3 is TGTGCCAGCCGGGTGGTGTACAACTCCTACGAGCAGTACTTC. This codes for CASRVVYNSYEQYF. V is TRBV27 and J is TRBJ2-7; D call uncertain. Trimming took 8 bases from V and 0 from J, leaving 14 bases between them. The germline V gene encodes CDR1 MNHEY and CDR2 SMNVEV (reference sequence). The CDR3 has 14 residues.

This chain joins TRBV7-9 and TRBJ2-3; TRBD1 aligns across 9 bases. CDR3 length equals 12 residues. The germline V gene encodes CDR1 SEHNR and CDR2 FQNEAQ (reference sequence). Here the CDR3 reads CVVSGTGDTQYF. DNA of the CDR3: TGTGTCGTAAGCGGGACAGGGGATACGCAGTATTTT.

The rearrangement uses TRBV5-1 and TRBJ1-1; D is unclear. The germline V gene encodes CDR1 SGHRS and CDR2 YFSETQ. V was cut by 4 bases and J by 3 bases, with 10 bases left in between. This CDR3 has 13 residues. The CDR3 loop is CASSVSDYTEAFF. The CDR3 DNA reads as TGCGCCAGCAGCGTTTCGGACTACACTGAAGCTTTCTTT.

The CDR3 DNA reads TGTGCCAGCAGTTCCCCGGGACAGGGACCCAATGAGCAGTTCTTC. The encoded protein is CASSSPGQGPNEQFF. V is TRBV6-6 and J is TRBJ2-1, with TRBD1 identical over 9 bases. With 4 bases clipped from V and 6 bases from J, the junction kept 7 bases outside the gene matches. CDR3 length: 15 residues. In germline, CDR1 is MNHNY, CDR2 SVGAGI (reference sequence).

This CDR3 reads CASSLEGQGAYGYTF. CDR3 in DNA: TGTGCCAGCAGCTTAGAGGGACAGGGGGCCTATGGCTACACCTTC. The chain carries TRBV7-2 and TRBJ1-2, with TRBD1 matching over 12 bases. CDR1 is SGHTA, CDR2 FQGNSA, per germline. The CDR3 consists of 15 residues. V lost 1 base and J lost 4; bases outside the gene matches: 1.

The chain links TRBV11-2 to TRBJ2-1; D gene uncertain. The CDR3 totals 16 residues. V lost 0 bases, J lost 7 bases, and 16 bases lay in between. Per the germline V gene, CDR1 is SGHAT and CDR2 is FQNNGV. CDR3 protein: CASSLDRTSGPNEQFF. The CDR3 bases are TGTGCCAGCAGCTTAGATCGAACTTCCGGACCGAATGAGCAGTTCTTC.

Only a few counts were recorded for this clone. This chain uses TRBV15 with TRBJ1-4, with D uncertain. The CDR3 totals 16 residues. In germline, CDR1 is LNHNV, CDR2 YYDKDF (reference sequence). V shed 0 bases and J shed 3 bases, with 11 bases lying between them. For the CDR3, the DNA is TGTGCCACCAGCAGAGAGAGCCCCACGGCTAATGAAAAACTGTTTTTT. This encodes CATSRESPTANEKLFF. Based on the CDR3 plus reference TRBV15 and TRBJ1-4, the full variable domain is DAMVIQNPRYQVTQFGKPVTLSCSQTLNHNVMYWYQQKSSQAPKLLFHYYDKDFNNEADTPDNFQSRRPNTSFCFLDIRSPGLGDTAMYLCATSRESPTANEKLFFGSGTQLSVL.

The chain combines TRBV10-1 with TRBJ2-5; D remains unclear. The CDR3 sequence is 15 residues long. From germline, CDR1 is WNHNN and CDR2 SYGVQD (reference sequence). V was shortened by 2 bases and J by 5 bases, with 15 bases between the two germline ends. DNA of the CDR3: TGCGCCAGCAGTGAGGACACCTTTTCTAAGGAGACCCAGTACTTC. Translation gives CASSEDTFSKETQYF.

This clone was observed a single time. The chain uses TRBV9 and TRBJ1-1; maybe TRBD1 (5 bases). The V end lost 4 bases, the J end lost 6 bases, and 19 bases lay between the germline ends. CDR1 and CDR2 (germline): SGDLS, YYNGEE. This CDR3 has 15 residues. CDR3 coding DNA: TGTGCCAGCAGCCCTTCGGGGGATACTGTCGCTGAAGCTTTCTTT. Translation: CASSPSGDTVAEAFF.

This rearrangement joins TRBV4-2 to TRBJ2-3; TRBD2 aligns across 7 bases. CDR3 length equals 16 residues. From germline, CDR1 is LGHNA and CDR2 YNFKEQ. V lost 1 base and J lost 6; bases outside the gene matches: 10. CDR3 sequence: CASSQAQAGGWDTQYF. The CDR3 nucleotides are TGTGCCAGCAGCCAAGCCCAAGCCGGGGGGTGGGATACGCAGTATTTT.

The chain couples TRBV6-6 to TRBJ1-1; 7 nucleotides line up with TRBD1. The V gene's germline CDR1 is MNHNY and CDR2 SVGAGI (reference sequence). The CDR3 extends over 13 amino acids. Trimming removed 0 bases from V and 5 bases from J; junction bases left unmatched: 0. The CDR3 loop is CASSYSDRTEAFF. In DNA form, the CDR3 reads TGTGCCAGCAGTTACTCGGACAGGACTGAAGCTTTCTTT.

This clone has only a few counts. The chain has TRBV5-4 and TRBJ1-5, with D unresolved. CDR1 is SGHNT, CDR2 YYREEE, per germline (reference sequence). The CDR3 consists of 15 residues. With 2 bases removed from V and 8 bases from J, the gap between germline ends came to 17 bases. The chain's CDR3 is CASSLSQDLSEPQHF. The CDR3 coding sequence is TGTGCCAGCAGCTTAAGTCAAGATCTTTCAGAGCCCCAGCATTTT.

The rearrangement links TRBV5-6 to TRBJ2-7, with TRBD1 identical over 12 bases. V shed 4 bases and J 5 bases; nucleotides not matched to a gene: 10. From germline, CDR1 is SGHDT and CDR2 YYEEEE. There are 16 residues in the CDR3. CDR3 residues: CASSLVWGQGAHEQYF. CDR3 DNA: TGTGCCAGCAGCCTCGTGTGGGGACAGGGGGCCCACGAGCAGTACTTC. The full variable domain, completed using reference TRBV5-6 and TRBJ2-7, is DAGVTQSPTHLIKTRGQQVTLRCSPKSGHDTVSWYQQALGQGPQFIFQYYEEEERQRGNFPDRFSGHQFPNYSSELNVNALLLGDSALYLCASSLVWGQGAHEQYFGPGTRLTVT.

V usage is TRBV5-1 and J usage is TRBJ2-2; D gene ambiguous. Trimming cost V 2 bases and J 2 bases, with 10 bases left between them. CDR1 and CDR2 (germline): SGHRS, YFSETQ. The CDR3 has 15 amino acids. CDR3 sequence (DNA): TGCGCCAGCAGCTTAAATAACAGAAACACCGGGGAGCTGTTTTTT. Translation gives CASSLNNRNTGELFF. The whole variable domain, filled in from reference TRBV5-1 and TRBJ2-2, reads KAGVTQTPRYLIKTRGQQVTLSCSPISGHRSVSWYQQTPGQGLQFLFEYFSETQRNKGNFPGRFSGRQFSNSRSEMNVSTLELGDSALYLCASSLNNRNTGELFFGEGSRLTVL.

V usage is TRBV7-8 and J usage is TRBJ1-3; 7 bases match TRBD1. J was trimmed by 1 base and V by 3 bases; bases with no gene match: 6. Germline values: CDR1 SGHVS, CDR2 FQNEAQ. This CDR3 region has 16 residues. Here the CDR3 DNA reads TGTGCCAGCAGCTTTCCCGAACAGGGGTCTGGAAACACCATATATTTT. It is translated as CASSFPEQGSGNTIYF.

The chain carries TRBV7-2 and TRBJ1-1, with a tentative D call TRBD1 (6 bases). The CDR3 is 14 residues long. V lost 4 bases, J lost 4 bases, and 13 bases lay in between. From germline, CDR1 is SGHTA and CDR2 FQGNSA. The CDR3 is CASSSRTGPTEAFF. Written as DNA, the CDR3 is TGTGCCAGCAGCTCCAGAACAGGGCCCACTGAAGCTTTCTTT.

This clone was recorded only once. The chain is built from TRBV19 and TRBJ2-1; D ambiguous. CDR1 is LNHDA, CDR2 SQIVND, per germline (reference sequence). Trimming stripped 1 base from V and 7 bases from J, with 11 bases between. The CDR3 extends over 14 amino acids. As DNA, the CDR3 is TGTGCCAGTAGTATAGTGGGAATGATTAATGAGCAGTTCTTC. It yields the protein CASSIVGMINEQFF.

V usage is TRBV27 and J usage is TRBJ1-1; D is unresolved. The V and J ends lost 6 bases and 5 bases respectively, with 13 bases between them. Germline V gene data show CDR1 as MNHEY and CDR2 as SMNVEV (reference sequence). The length of the CDR3 is 13 residues. CDR3: CASRDRARTEAFF. The CDR3 region has the DNA TGTGCCAGCAGAGATCGGGCGCGGACTGAAGCTTTCTTT.

The chain has TRBV30 and TRBJ2-4; D is unresolved. The CDR3 is 12 amino acids. Trimming took off 8 bases at V and 8 bases at J, with 16 bases between the two ends. Germline V gives CDR1 GTSNPN, CDR2 SVGIG (reference sequence). This CDR3 reads CAGKKGGDIQYF. The CDR3 DNA is TGTGCCGGAAAAAAGGGTGGGGACATTCAGTACTTC.

The J gene is TRBJ1-3, the V gene TRBV7-8; no definite D call. The germline V gene has CDR1 SGHVS and CDR2 FQNEAQ. The CDR3 has 12 amino acids. Trimming stripped 2 bases from V and 4 bases from J, with 3 bases between. The CDR3 loop is CASSLWGNTIYF. The DNA of the CDR3 is TGTGCCAGCAGCTTATGGGGAAACACCATATATTTT.